The clone carrying this T cell receptor (beta chain) showed up just a few times. The antigen remains undetermined. This sample is drawn from a study of regulatory T cells in long-lasting Graves disease. Study overall: New Graves' disease cases had less than 3 months of antithyroid drugs.

CDR1 is SQVTM, CDR2 ANQGSEA, per germline. CDR3 length: 16 residues. The V and J ends lost 5 bases and 6 bases, in that order; junction bases with no gene match: 16. Study conclusions and caveats: It was in persistent disease that TRBV28, TRBJ1-2 and TRBJ2-5 were favored. Thyroid tissue was not sampled; only peripheral blood was.

Researchers made TCR beta libraries by using iRepertoire HTBI primers and running Arm-PCR on CDR3 regions. TCRdb re-called the multiplex PCR reads with MiXCR, one entry per CDR3 protein. The sample carries approximately 440,000 distinct CDR3 sequences, around 15% recorded once. Time point noted: newly diagnosed GD, antithyroid drugs for less than 3 months. The TCR library was made from RNA that had been extracted from PBMCs in TRIzol. American Thyroid Association guidelines were used to diagnose Graves' disease. This sample was shared with a second study, whose subject was T cells in Graves' hyperthyroidism and ophthalmopathy.

The sample was peripheral blood mononuclear cells (PBMCs), taken at new diagnosis, from a patient treated with antithyroid drugs. The sequence was collected from a man aged 35 to 55 with Graves disease. The V gene is TRBV29-1, the J gene TRBJ2-3, with 8 bases that match TRBD2. The CDR3 sequence: CSVSEGLAQGRDTQYF. The CDR3 bases are TGCAGCGTTTCTGAAGGACTAGCCCAGGGGAGGGATACGCAGTATTTT.